The 5 T cell receptor beta chains listed next were all sequenced from one sample in a study of T cell responses to AZD1222 COVID-19 vaccine. Method: immunoSEQ multiplex PCR; TCRdb's copy keeps in-frame clones and lacks some. Here the sample spans 100,000 to 150,000 clones, roughly 90% being singletons. Sequences were derived from peripheral blood, sampled on day 0 of AZD1222 vaccination. These TCRs come from an adult in good health.

V and J are TRBV3-1 (or the pseudogene TRBV3-2) and TRBJ1-6; the D is unclear. This CDR3 spans 13 amino acids. CDR1 is LGHDT and CDR2 is YNNKEL in the germline V gene (reference sequence). The V end was cut by 4 bases, the J end by 10 bases, with 11 bases between. CDR3 in amino acids: CASSPPGGSPLHF. The DNA for the CDR3 is TGTGCCAGCAGCCCTCCAGGTGGGTCACCCCTCCACTTT.

This clone came up once. The chain is built from TRBV19 and TRBJ2-7; D may be TRBD1 or TRBD2 (5 bases each). CDR3 length: 13 residues. Germline lookup yields CDR1 LNHDA and CDR2 SQIVND (reference sequence). V was cut by 5 bases and J by 8 bases, with 16 bases left in between. The DNA of the CDR3 is TGTGCCAGTAGTGCCGGGGCCGATGAGCAGCAGTACTTC. This encodes CASSAGADEQQYF.

The genes are TRBV28 and TRBJ1-2, with TRBD1 identical over 10 bases. Trimming at V came to 5 bases and at J to 8 bases, leaving 8 bases not matched to a gene. Looked up from germline, CDR1 is MDHEN and CDR2 is SYDVKM. The CDR3 is made up of 14 amino acids. CDR3 in amino acids: CASSPRQGASGYTF. The CDR3 coding sequence is TGTGCCAGCAGTCCCCGACAGGGGGCGTCGGGCTACACCTTC.

V is TRBV6-2 or TRBV6-3 and J is TRBJ2-7, with a tentative D call TRBD2 (6 bases). From germline, CDR1 is MNHEY and CDR2 SVGEGT. The V and J ends lost 5 bases and 4 bases respectively, with 15 bases between them. This CDR3 comprises 14 residues. CDR3 coding DNA: TGTGCCAGCAGTCCCGGGGGTTGGACGTACGAGCAGTACTTC. Amino acids: CASSPGGWTYEQYF.

There are a few counts of this clone. The rearrangement joins TRBV10-1 to TRBJ1-2; perhaps TRBD1 as D (5 bases). The V end lost 2 bases, the J end lost 5 bases, and 9 bases lay between the germline ends. Germline V gene data show CDR1 as WNHNN and CDR2 as SYGVQD (reference sequence). The CDR3 has 13 amino acids. The CDR3 DNA is TGCGCCAGCAGTGAGGCACAGGAGTATGGCTACACCTTC. Protein product: CASSEAQEYGYTF.